This T cell receptor beta chain was captured by sequencing in a study of CD8 T cells in Susac syndrome. As for this clonotype: The target antigen is unknown.

When the RNA was reverse transcribed, random hexamers were used with an input of roughly 0.5 to 1 ug. Using its own MiXCR run on the immunoSEQ multiplex PCR reads, TCRdb lists one record per CDR3 protein. The sample includes about 130,000 distinct CDR3 sequences, about 95% of them seen just once. The germline V gene has CDR1 KGHDR and CDR2 SFDVKD. Trimming took 3 bases from V and 2 from J, leaving 7 bases between them. CDR3 size: 13 residues. General study findings and limits: The relatively small number of individuals in the TCR sequencing and HLA analysis was acknowledged by the study.

The sequencing input was CD4+ T cells from PBMCs. This clonotype was sampled from a human donor in good health. The chain recombines TRBV24-1 with TRBJ2-7; no clear D gene. The CDR3 coding sequence is TGTGCCACCAGTGATGGCGGACCCTACGAGCAGTACTTC. Its protein product is CATSDGGPYEQYF.